These 28 T cell receptor beta chains were all obtained from the same sample, sequenced in a study of CD8+ T cells in alopecia areata. The pooled cutaneous lymph node cells were sorted using several markers (CD4, CD8alpha, NKG2D, NKG2ACE and others). Following extraction, RNA underwent reverse transcription to cDNA, which served as the sequencing template. The assay was immunoSEQ multiplex PCR, and TCRdb's table has in-frame clones only and misses some. Altogether about 9,000 clones were found in the sample, and no singletons occur. The material sequenced was CD8+ T cells sorted from a lymph node. These receptors came from a C3H/HeJ mouse with alopecia areata. The strain bears MHC haplotype H2-k.

This clone counts as medium-sized (0.01 to 0.1%). Gene labels here are mouse ones. The read ends 4 residues early relative to the CDR3; the germline J gene fills the gap. J is TRBJ2-7 and V is TRBV12-1; a possible D gene is TRBD1 (5 bases). CDR3 length equals 12 residues. Germline V gene lookup returns CDR1 SGHSN and CDR2 HYEKVE. The part of the CDR3 DNA that was read is TGTGCCAGCTCTCTCGGAGGGGAT. This gives the protein CASSLGGD. The full CDR3 protein reads CASSLGGDEQYF.

About this clone itself: Genes and germline come from the mouse. The read stops 4 residues short of the end of the CDR3; the missing end is completed from the germline J gene. The chain has TRBV24 and TRBJ2-2; 9 positions agree with TRBD2. The CDR3 runs 16 residues. Germline values: CDR1 KGHTA, CDR2 FRNEEI. Losses at the gene ends were 0 bases for V and 3 bases for J; bases not matched to a gene: 2. The DNA read from the CDR3 is TGTGCCAGCAGTCTGTATGGGGGGGCAGACACCGGG. This gives the protein CASSLYGGADTG. The CDR3 as a whole reads CASSLYGGADTGQLYF.

In its sample, this clone was seen a few times. Gene names are mouse gene names. The CDR3 DNA, read in part, is TGTGCCTGGAGTCTAGGGGACTGGGGGGTTCAAAAC. As protein: CAWSLGDWGVQN. The whole CDR3 is CAWSLGDWGVQNTLYF. The rearrangement joins TRBV31 to TRBJ2-4, with TRBD2 identical over 12 bases. Coverage ceases 4 residues before the CDR3 finishes, and the germline J gene fills in the end. J gave up 2 bases and V 0 bases, and 3 bases lay outside the gene matches. The germline V gene has CDR1 GKSSPN and CDR2 SITVG. There are 16 residues in the CDR3. The full variable domain, completed using reference TRBV31 and TRBJ2-4, is AQTIHQWPVAEIKAVGSPLSLGCTIKGKSSPNLYWYWQATGGTLQQLFYSITVGQVESVVQLNLSASRPKDDQFILSTEKLLLSHSGFYLCAWSLGDWGVQNTLYFGAGTRLSVL.

As to this clone: Genes and germline come from the mouse. Read data end 4 residues before the CDR3 end; the end is taken from the germline J gene. V usage is TRBV5 and J usage is TRBJ2-5, with TRBD1 identical over 8 bases. Germline CDR1 is LGHNA and CDR2 is YNLKQL (reference sequence). The CDR3 runs to 16 residues. Trimming cost V 1 base and J 0 bases; bases outside gene matches: 3. The DNA read from the CDR3 is TGTGCCAGCAGCCAAGGGCAGGGGGCCAACCAAGAC. Translating it yields CASSQGQGANQD. The full CDR3 protein reads CASSQGQGANQDTQYF.

Points on this clone: The genes are named according to mouse. Coverage ceases 4 residues before the CDR3 finishes, and the germline J gene fills in the end. The chain has TRBV19 and TRBJ2-4, with 9 bases aligning to TRBD2. V trimming: 5 bases; J trimming: 0 bases; junction bases outside the gene matches: 4. Germline assignment: CDR1 FNHDT and CDR2 SITEND (reference sequence). The CDR3 length is 15 residues. The CDR3 spells CASSRLGVSQNTLYF. The DNA read from the CDR3 is TGTGCCAGCAGCCGACTGGGGGTTAGTCAAAAC.

By share of the sample, this clone is medium-sized. Gene names refer to mouse genes. The read stops 4 residues short of the end of the CDR3; the missing end is completed from the germline J gene. The chain recombines TRBV1 with TRBJ2-1, with D maybe TRBD2 (6 bases). Germline V gene lookup returns CDR1 NSQYPW and CDR2 LRSPGD (reference sequence). The ends were cut back, 0 bases at V and 4 bases at J, with 10 bases in the middle. The CDR3 length is 15 residues. The CDR3 bases that were read are TGCACCTGCAGTGCAGATGGGGGATGGTATGCT. It specifies CTCSADGGWYA. The complete CDR3 reads CTCSADGGWYAEQFF.

This clone was observed at least ten times. Germline and genes here are mouse. The read comes to an end 4 residues before the CDR3 does, leaving the germline J gene to fill in the end. The rearrangement uses TRBV1 and TRBJ2-4; TRBD2 might be the D (6 bases). The V and J ends lost 2 bases and 0 bases respectively, with 9 bases between them. The CDR3 is made up of 15 amino acids. Germline loops: CDR1 NSQYPW, CDR2 LRSPGD (reference sequence). CDR3 bases read: TGCACCTGCAGTGCACCGGGACTTAGTCAAAAC. Amino acid sequence: CTCSAPGLSQN. In full, the CDR3 is CTCSAPGLSQNTLYF.

This clone was recorded at least ten times. Mouse names are used for the genes. CDR3 DNA, as far as it was read: TGTGCCAGCAGTGAGTATGGGGGGGAAAACTATGCT. This sequence encodes CASSEYGGENYA. The whole CDR3 is CASSEYGGENYAEQFF. J is TRBJ2-1 and V is TRBV13-3; 8 bases are shared with TRBD2. From the germline J gene comes the end of the CDR3, since the read stops 4 residues before it. After removal of 2 bases from V and 1 base from J, the junction contained 5 bases not matched to a gene. From germline, CDR1 is NNHDY and CDR2 SYVADS. This CDR3 is built from 16 residues.

Ten or more counts support this clone. The germline and genes are mouse ones. The read terminates 4 residues ahead of where the CDR3 ends, so the germline J gene completes it. V gene TRBV29 combines with J gene TRBJ2-1, with 10 nucleotides matching TRBD2. Trimming cost V 6 bases and J 6 bases; bases outside gene matches: 5. Germline V CDR1 and CDR2: MSHET, SYDVDS. The CDR3 sequence is 14 residues long. The CDR3 region is CASSPGTGAAEQFF. CDR3 DNA (partial): TGTGCTAGCAGCCCCGGGACTGGGGCTGCT.

In its sample, this clone was seen many times. Gene names are mouse gene names. The CDR3 goes on 4 residues after the read ends, and that part is filled in from the germline J gene. The chain uses TRBV14 and TRBJ2-7; 9 bases agree with TRBD2. Germline CDR1 SGHDT, CDR2 FRDEAV. The CDR3 is 15 residues long. Trimming removed 2 bases from V and 3 bases from J; junction bases left unmatched: 6. This CDR3 reads CASSLGGGALYEQYF. CDR3 DNA, as far as it was read: TGTGCCAGCAGTTTAGGTGGGGGGGCGCTCTAT.

This clone was detected a few times. Mouse gene names apply. Read coverage stops 4 residues before the CDR3 terminus; the germline J gene supplies the remainder. Other DNA sequences within the sample encode an identical CDR3. J is TRBJ2-4 and V is TRBV5; D assignment may be TRBD1 or TRBD2 (5 bases each). Germline V gene lookup returns CDR1 LGHNA and CDR2 YNLKQL (reference sequence). The CDR3 covers 15 residues. Trimming cost V 3 bases and J 0 bases, with 10 bases left between them. CDR3 DNA (partial): TGTGCCAGCAGCCAGGGGACCGCTAGTCAAAAC. This gives the protein CASSQGTASQN. The whole CDR3 is CASSQGTASQNTLYF.

At least ten counts were recorded for this clone. Each gene name is a mouse one. The read ends 4 residues before the CDR3 terminus; that terminus is restored from the germline J gene. J is TRBJ2-4 and V is TRBV29, with D perhaps matching TRBD2 (6 bases). The CDR3 sequence is 13 residues long. CDR1 is MSHET and CDR2 is SYDVDS in the germline V gene. The DNA read from the CDR3 is TGTGCTAGCAGTTTGGGGGACTTGAAC. Translation: CASSLGDLN. The full-length CDR3 reads as CASSLGDLNTLYF.

This clone was seen at least ten times. The gene names here belong to mouse. The DNA ends 4 residues before the CDR3 does, and the rest of the CDR3 is filled in from the germline J gene. V usage is TRBV13-1 and J usage is TRBJ2-5; 8 positions match TRBD2. The CDR3 spans 16 residues. In germline, CDR1 is NSHNY, CDR2 SYGAGN. V dropped 2 bases and J dropped 2; count of bases not matched to a gene: 7. The CDR3 sequence is CASSELLGGPQDTQYF. CDR3 DNA, as far as it was read: TGTGCCAGCAGTGAACTTCTGGGGGGCCCCCAAGAC.

This clone occurred many times. The gene names here belong to mouse. The sequence runs out 4 residues before the end of the CDR3; the remainder is reconstructed from the germline J gene. J is TRBJ2-7 and V is TRBV13-1; no definite D call. This CDR3 is 11 amino acids long. In germline, CDR1 is NSHNY, CDR2 SYGAGN. V lost 5 bases and J lost 0, with 3 bases in between. The CDR3 region is CASSSSYEQYF. CDR3 DNA, as far as it was read: TGTGCCAGCAGCAGCTCCTAT.

By frequency in the sample, this clone is medium-sized. The genes are named according to mouse. The CDR3 end lies 4 residues beyond the end of the read and is filled in from the germline J gene. V gene TRBV19 combines with J gene TRBJ2-1; tentative D call: TRBD1 (6 bases). This CDR3 comprises 14 residues. V shed 3 bases and J shed 1 base, with 8 bases lying between them. CDR1 is FNHDT and CDR2 is SITEND in the germline V gene (reference sequence). CDR3 residues: CASSTDRNYAEQFF. CDR3 DNA (partial): TGTGCCAGCAGTACCGACAGGAACTATGCT.

This clone was seen at least ten times. Gene names are mouse gene names. This specimen includes other DNA sequences encoding the same CDR3. The CDR3 spells CASSSGNYAEQFF. The CDR3 DNA, read in part, is TGTGCTAGCAGTTCTGGGAACTATGCT. V and J are TRBV29 and TRBJ2-1; D is possibly TRBD2 (5 bases). The read halts 4 residues ahead of the CDR3 end, with the missing end drawn from the germline J gene. This CDR3 has 13 residues. The ends were cut back, 4 bases at V and 1 base at J, with 5 bases in the middle. Germline CDR1 is MSHET and CDR2 is SYDVDS.

This clone was observed a few times. Gene labels here are mouse ones. The CDR3 extends 4 residues past the end of the read, so its final part is completed from the germline J gene. The genes are TRBV31 and TRBJ2-7; the match to TRBD1 covers 9 bases. CDR3 length equals 14 residues. Germline lookup yields CDR1 GKSSPN and CDR2 SITVG. The V and J ends lost 3 bases and 3 bases, in that order; junction bases with no gene match: 6. The CDR3 loop reads CAWSPGQGIYEQYF. The part of the CDR3 DNA that was read is TGTGCCTGGAGCCCGGGACAGGGAATCTAT.

This clone was seen repeatedly, ten times or more. Gene labels here are mouse ones. The read halts 4 residues ahead of the CDR3 end, with the missing end drawn from the germline J gene. The chain employs TRBV5 and TRBJ2-1, with 8 bases lining up with TRBD2. CDR3 length: 16 amino acids. J gave up 3 bases and V 2 bases, and 6 bases lay outside the gene matches. Germline V gene lookup returns CDR1 LGHNA and CDR2 YNLKQL (reference sequence). CDR3: CASSQWGGRSYAEQFF. The sequenced part of the CDR3 DNA is TGTGCCAGCAGCCAATGGGGGGGGCGCTCCTATGCT.

This clone came up many times. Mouse germline and gene names are used. Coverage ceases 4 residues before the CDR3 finishes, and the germline J gene fills in the end. The chain uses TRBV5 and TRBJ2-4, with TRBD2 matching over 10 bases. Germline V gives CDR1 LGHNA, CDR2 YNLKQL (reference sequence). The CDR3 is made up of 14 amino acids. The CDR3 bases that were read are TGTGCCAGCAGCCACGGACTGGGGGAAAAC. It is translated as CASSHGLGEN. The whole CDR3 region reads CASSHGLGENTLYF.

This clone showed up many times. Gene names denote mouse genes. From the germline J gene comes the end of the CDR3, since the read stops 4 residues before it. The gene calls are TRBV13-2 and TRBJ2-1, with D possibly TRBD1 on 6 matching bases. This CDR3 is built from 15 residues. With 0 bases removed from V and 1 base from J, the gap between germline ends came to 8 bases. CDR1 is NNHNN, CDR2 SYGAGS, per germline (reference sequence). The CDR3 bases that were read are TGTGCCAGCGGTGATGCAGGGGTGAACTATGCT. Translating gives CASGDAGVNYA. The CDR3 in full is CASGDAGVNYAEQFF.

This clone was counted only a few times. All gene names here are mouse names. The read gets to within 4 residues of the CDR3 end, and the germline J gene fills in the rest. The chain has TRBV29 and TRBJ2-5; D unclear. Trimming pared 0 bases from V and 3 bases from J, leaving 7 bases between. This CDR3 spans 14 amino acids. Germline V gene sequence: CDR1 MSHET, CDR2 SYDVDS. The CDR3 sequence is CASSLSLQQDTQYF. Incomplete CDR3 DNA: TGTGCTAGCAGTTTATCGCTACAGCAAGAC.

There are many counts of this clone. Gene names are mouse gene names. Read sequence stops 4 residues before the CDR3 end, and the germline J gene provides the missing end. The V and J genes are TRBV31 and TRBJ2-7; weak D call: TRBD2 (6 bases). Germline V gene lookup returns CDR1 GKSSPN and CDR2 SITVG. The CDR3 runs to 12 residues. V lost 7 bases to trimming and J lost 2 bases, with 12 bases between them. CDR3 DNA (partial): TGTGCCTCCCTCCGGGGGGCCTAT. It encodes CASLRGAY. In full, the CDR3 reads CASLRGAYEQYF.

Points on this clone: Gene names are mouse gene names. Read coverage stops 4 residues before the CDR3 terminus; the germline J gene supplies the remainder. The chain links TRBV31 to TRBJ2-3; TRBD2 agrees at 7 bases. The germline V gene encodes CDR1 GKSSPN and CDR2 SITVG. V shed 1 base and J 0 bases; nucleotides not matched to a gene: 4. CDR3 size: 15 residues. The CDR3 region is CAWSPGGGSAETLYF. The covered CDR3 bases are TGTGCCTGGAGTCCCGGGGGGGGGAGTGCAGAA.

This clone was recorded many times. Gene names are mouse gene names. The observed sequence ends 4 residues before the CDR3 terminus, with the missing tail filled in from the germline J gene. The chain joins TRBV13-3 to TRBJ2-3; TRBD2 matches 12 bases. In germline, CDR1 is NNHDY, CDR2 SYVADS. Trimming cost V 5 bases and J 4 bases; bases outside gene matches: 2. The CDR3 length is 14 residues. The CDR3 sequence: CASRGTGGSETLYF. The covered CDR3 bases are TGTGCCAGCAGGGGGACTGGGGGGTCAGAA.

In its sample, this clone was seen many times. Gene names refer to mouse genes. The read ends 4 residues early relative to the CDR3; the germline J gene fills the gap. J is TRBJ2-1 and V is TRBV13-3; 12 bases fit TRBD2. Germline V gives CDR1 NNHDY, CDR2 SYVADS. Germline trimming cut 1 base from V and 3 bases from J; bases unmatched to any gene: 2. The CDR3 covers 16 residues. The CDR3 bases that were read are TGTGCCAGCAGTGATCCGGGACTGGGGGGCTATGCT. This translates into CASSDPGLGGYA. The whole CDR3 protein is CASSDPGLGGYAEQFF.

By share, this clone counts as medium-sized (0.01 to 0.1%). All gene names here are mouse names. The read ends 4 residues shy of where the CDR3 ends; the end is completed using the germline J gene. V and J are TRBV13-1 and TRBJ2-3, with a tentative D call TRBD1 (5 bases). V shed 0 bases and J shed 1 base, with 6 bases lying between them. The CDR3 sequence is 14 residues long. CDR1 is NSHNY and CDR2 is SYGAGN in the germline V gene. CDR3 sequence reads: CASSDETGAETLYF. The part of the CDR3 DNA that was read is TGTGCCAGCAGTGATGAGACAGGTGCAGAA.

This clone was observed many times. Gene names follow the mouse nomenclature. The sequenced fragment ends 4 residues before the CDR3 boundary, so the rest is inferred from the germline J gene. The V and J genes are TRBV29 and TRBJ2-7; TRBD1 is a possible D gene (5 bases). Germline V CDR1 and CDR2: MSHET, SYDVDS. The CDR3 consists of 11 residues. The CDR3 region is CASSSTDEQYF. The sequenced part of the CDR3 DNA is TGTGCTAGCAGCTCGACAGAT.

In this sample, this clone turned up a few times. Mouse gene names and germline throughout. The sequence runs out 4 residues before the end of the CDR3; the remainder is reconstructed from the germline J gene. The V and J genes are TRBV1 and TRBJ2-4; TRBD1 matches 9 bases. The trim removed 3 bases at V and 3 bases at J, leaving 7 bases unmatched. This CDR3 spans 16 amino acids. Germline CDR1 and CDR2: NSQYPW and LRSPGD (reference sequence). CDR3 sequence: CTCSAPDRGGQNTLYF. Partial CDR3 DNA: TGCACCTGCAGTGCCCCGGACAGGGGAGGACAAAAC.